This TCR beta chain was identified in a study of T cell repertoires in cytomegalovirus infection. The wider study: Both a matching HLA type and CMV infection were indicated by public TCR beta signatures. Study results and caveats: Clonotype analysis showed dominance of the ex vivo response by HLA-C-restricted CMV-specific TCR beta clonotypes. CMV carriers with the relevant HLA were identified by cumulative public TCR beta family frequency.

TCRdb independently ran MiXCR on the reads; one entry per CDR3 protein. Among around 270,000 distinct CDR3 sequences listed, 8% to 9.5% were seen once. The CDR3 has 16 residues. Germline V lookup: CDR1 MNHNY, CDR2 SVGAGI (reference sequence). V shed 0 bases and J shed 2 bases, with 11 bases lying between them. This clonotype was seen repeatedly, ten times or more. The antigen is unknown. The material sequenced was PBMCs. The rearrangement links TRBV6-6 to TRBJ1-5; D unresolved. This TCR came from a human donor in good health (CMV status not recorded). Some clones in this sample may be carry-over from other donors' samples. The CDR3 coding sequence is TGTGCCAGCAGTTACTCGGAAGTGAGGGGCAATCAGCCCCAGCATTTT. Translation: CASSYSEVRGNQPQHF.